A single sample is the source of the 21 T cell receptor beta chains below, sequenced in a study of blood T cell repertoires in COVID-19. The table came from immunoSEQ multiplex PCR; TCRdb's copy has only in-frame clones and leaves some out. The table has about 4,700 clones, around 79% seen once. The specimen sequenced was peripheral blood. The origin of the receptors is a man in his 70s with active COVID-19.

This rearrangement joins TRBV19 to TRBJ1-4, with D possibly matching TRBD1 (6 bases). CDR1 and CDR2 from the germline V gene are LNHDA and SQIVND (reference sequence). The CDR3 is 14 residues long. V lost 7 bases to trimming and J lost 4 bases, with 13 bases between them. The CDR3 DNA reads TGTGCCAGTAACCCCGGCAGGGGTAATGAAAAACTGTTTTTT. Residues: CASNPGRGNEKLFF.

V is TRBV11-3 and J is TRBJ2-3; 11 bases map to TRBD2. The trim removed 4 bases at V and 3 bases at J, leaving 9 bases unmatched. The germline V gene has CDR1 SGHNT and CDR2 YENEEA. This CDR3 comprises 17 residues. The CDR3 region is CASSYRGSGGATDTQYF. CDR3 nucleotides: TGTGCCAGCAGCTACCGGGGTAGCGGGGGGGCAACAGATACGCAGTATTTT.

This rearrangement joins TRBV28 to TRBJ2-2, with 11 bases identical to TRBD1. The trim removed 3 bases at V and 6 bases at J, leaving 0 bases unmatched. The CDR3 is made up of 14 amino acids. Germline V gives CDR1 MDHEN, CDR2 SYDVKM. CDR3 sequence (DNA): TGTGCCAGCAGTTTGGGACAGGGGGCCGGGGAGCTGTTTTTT. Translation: CASSLGQGAGELFF.

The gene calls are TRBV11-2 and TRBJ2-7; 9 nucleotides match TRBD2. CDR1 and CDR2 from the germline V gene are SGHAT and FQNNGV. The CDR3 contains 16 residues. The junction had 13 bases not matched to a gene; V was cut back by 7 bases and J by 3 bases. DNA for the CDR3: TGTGCCAGCACCCAAGGGGGAGCGGGGGGCATCTACGAGCAGTACTTC. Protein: CASTQGGAGGIYEQYF. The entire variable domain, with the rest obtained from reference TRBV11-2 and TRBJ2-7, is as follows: EAGVAQSPRYKIIEKRQSVAFWCNPISGHATLYWYQQILGQGPKLLIQFQNNGVVDDSQLPKDRFSAERLKGVDSTLKIQPAKLEDSAVYLCASTQGGAGGIYEQYFGPGTRLTVT.

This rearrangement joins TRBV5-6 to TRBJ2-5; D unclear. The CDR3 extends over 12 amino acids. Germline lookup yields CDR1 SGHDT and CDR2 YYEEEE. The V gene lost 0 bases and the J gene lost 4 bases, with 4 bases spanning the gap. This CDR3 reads CASSLAGETQYF. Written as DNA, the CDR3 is TGTGCCAGCAGCTTGGCCGGAGAGACCCAGTACTTC.

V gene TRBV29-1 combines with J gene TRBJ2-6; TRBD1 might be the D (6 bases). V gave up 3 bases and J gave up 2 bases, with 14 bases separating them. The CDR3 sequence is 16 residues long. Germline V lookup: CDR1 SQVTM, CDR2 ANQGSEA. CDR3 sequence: CSVDSGAPAGANVLTF. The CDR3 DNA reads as TGCAGCGTTGATTCAGGGGCCCCCGCTGGGGCCAACGTCCTGACTTTC.

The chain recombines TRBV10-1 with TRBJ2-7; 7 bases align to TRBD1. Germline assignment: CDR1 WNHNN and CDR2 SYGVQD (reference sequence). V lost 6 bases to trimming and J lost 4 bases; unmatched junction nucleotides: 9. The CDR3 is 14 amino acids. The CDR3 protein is CASSKLAGGYEQYF. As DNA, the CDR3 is TGCGCCAGCAGCAAGTTGGCAGGGGGATACGAGCAGTACTTC.

For the CDR3, the DNA is TGTGCCAGTTCTAAGGGGGCCAGGACTGAAGCTTTCTTT. Translation: CASSKGARTEAFF. V usage is TRBV19 and J usage is TRBJ1-1; 7 nucleotides agree with TRBD1. Per the germline V gene, CDR1 is LNHDA and CDR2 is SQIVND (reference sequence). V was clipped by 8 bases and J by 5 bases; unmatched bases: 8. The CDR3 sequence is 13 residues long. Variable domain in full (rest from reference TRBV19 and TRBJ1-1): DGGITQSPKYLFRKEGQNVTLSCEQNLNHDAMYWYRQDPGQGLRLIYYSQIVNDFQKGDIAEGYSVSREKKESFPLTVTSAQKNPTAFYLCASSKGARTEAFFGQGTRLTVV.

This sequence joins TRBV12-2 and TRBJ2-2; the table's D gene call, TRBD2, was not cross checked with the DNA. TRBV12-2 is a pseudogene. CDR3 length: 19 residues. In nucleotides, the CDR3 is TGTGCAAGTCGCTTTCCACATCCTTCTAGCGGGGGGAGCACCGGGGAGCTGTTTTTT. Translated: CASRFPHPSSGGSTGELFF.

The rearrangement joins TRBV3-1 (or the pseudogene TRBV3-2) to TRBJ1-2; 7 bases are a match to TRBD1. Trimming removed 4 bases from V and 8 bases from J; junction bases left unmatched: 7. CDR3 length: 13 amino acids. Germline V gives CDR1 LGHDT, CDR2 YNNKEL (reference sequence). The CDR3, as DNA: TGTGCCAGCAGCCCCAGGGGGGTGGAGGGCTACACCTTC. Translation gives CASSPRGVEGYTF.

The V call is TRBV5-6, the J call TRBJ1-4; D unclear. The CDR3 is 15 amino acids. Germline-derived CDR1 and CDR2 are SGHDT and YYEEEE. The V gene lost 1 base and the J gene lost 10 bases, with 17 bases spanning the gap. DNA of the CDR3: TGTGCCAGCAGCTTGTCCGGCCTCGGACGGGGAAAACTGTTTTTT. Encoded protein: CASSLSGLGRGKLFF.

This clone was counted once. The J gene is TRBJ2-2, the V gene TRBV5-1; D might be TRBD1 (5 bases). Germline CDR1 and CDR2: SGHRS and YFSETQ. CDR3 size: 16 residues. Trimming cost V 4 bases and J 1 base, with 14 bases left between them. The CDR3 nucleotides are TGCGCCAGCAGCGGGCAAAGGGGCGAGAACACCGGGGAGCTGTTTTTT. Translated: CASSGQRGENTGELFF. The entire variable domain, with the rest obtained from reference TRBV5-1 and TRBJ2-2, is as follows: KAGVTQTPRYLIKTRGQQVTLSCSPISGHRSVSWYQQTPGQGLQFLFEYFSETQRNKGNFPGRFSGRQFSNSRSEMNVSTLELGDSALYLCASSGQRGENTGELFFGEGSRLTVL.

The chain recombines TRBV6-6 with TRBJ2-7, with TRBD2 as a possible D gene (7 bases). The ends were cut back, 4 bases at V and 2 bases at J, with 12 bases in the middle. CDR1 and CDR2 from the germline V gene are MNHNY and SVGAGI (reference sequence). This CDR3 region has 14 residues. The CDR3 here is CASSLRGGPYEQYF. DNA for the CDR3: TGTGCCAGCAGTTTAAGGGGGGGACCCTACGAGCAGTACTTC.

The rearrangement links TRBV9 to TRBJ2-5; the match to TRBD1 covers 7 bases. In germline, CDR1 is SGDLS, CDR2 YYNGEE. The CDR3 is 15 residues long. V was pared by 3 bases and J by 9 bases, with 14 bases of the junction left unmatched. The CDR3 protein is CASSARDSPPGSQYF. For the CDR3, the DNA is TGTGCCAGCAGCGCCAGGGACAGCCCCCCCGGGTCCCAGTACTTC.

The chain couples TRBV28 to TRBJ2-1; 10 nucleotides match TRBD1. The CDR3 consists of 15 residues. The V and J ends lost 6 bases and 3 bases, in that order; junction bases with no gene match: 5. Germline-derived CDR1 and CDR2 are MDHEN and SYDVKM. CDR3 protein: CASRGGTGDYNEQFF. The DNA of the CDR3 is TGTGCCAGCAGGGGAGGGACAGGGGACTACAATGAGCAGTTCTTC.

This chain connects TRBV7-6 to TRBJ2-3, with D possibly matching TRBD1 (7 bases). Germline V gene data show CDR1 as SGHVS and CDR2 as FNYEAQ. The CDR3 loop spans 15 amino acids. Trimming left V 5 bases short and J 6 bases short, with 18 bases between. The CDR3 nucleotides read TGTGCCAGCAGCCCAGGGGGGCGCGGGGCTGATACGCAGTATTTT. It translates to CASSPGGRGADTQYF.

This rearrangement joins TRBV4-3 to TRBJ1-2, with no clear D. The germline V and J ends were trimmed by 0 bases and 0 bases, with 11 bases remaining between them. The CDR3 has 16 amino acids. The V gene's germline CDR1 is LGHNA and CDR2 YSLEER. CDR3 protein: CASSQDLVLTNYGYTF. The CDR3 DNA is TGCGCCAGCAGCCAAGATCTCGTGCTAACTAACTATGGCTACACCTTC.

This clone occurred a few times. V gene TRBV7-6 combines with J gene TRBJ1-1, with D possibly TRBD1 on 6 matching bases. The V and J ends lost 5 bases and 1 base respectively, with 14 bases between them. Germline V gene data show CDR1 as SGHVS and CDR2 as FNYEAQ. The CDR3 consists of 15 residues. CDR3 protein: CASSPGQWRNTEAFF. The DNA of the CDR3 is TGTGCCAGCAGCCCAGGACAGTGGCGGAACACTGAAGCTTTCTTT.

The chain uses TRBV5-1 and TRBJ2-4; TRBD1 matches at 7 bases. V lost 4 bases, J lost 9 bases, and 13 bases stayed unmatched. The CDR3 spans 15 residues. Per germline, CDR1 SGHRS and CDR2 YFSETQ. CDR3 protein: CASSPGQSEHGIQYF. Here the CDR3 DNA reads TGCGCCAGCAGCCCGGGACAGAGTGAGCATGGCATTCAGTACTTC.

The CDR3 coding sequence is TGTGCCAGTAGTATCTCCCCAGGGAGCGGGGGAGATACGCAGTATTTT. The encoded protein is CASSISPGSGGDTQYF. The J gene is TRBJ2-3, the V gene TRBV19, with 8 bases that match TRBD2. The J segment lost 5 bases and the V segment lost 3 bases, leaving 10 bases of the junction unmatched. Germline CDR1 and CDR2: LNHDA and SQIVND (reference sequence). CDR3 length equals 16 residues.

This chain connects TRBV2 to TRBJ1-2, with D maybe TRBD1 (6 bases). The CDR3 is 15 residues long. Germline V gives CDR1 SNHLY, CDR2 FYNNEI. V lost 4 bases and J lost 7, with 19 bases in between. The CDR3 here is CASSAIQGEGAGYTF. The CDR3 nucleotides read TGTGCCAGCAGTGCGATACAGGGTGAAGGGGCTGGCTACACCTTC.